Below are 15 T cell receptor beta chains sequenced from a single sample in a study of T cells in tuberculosis. Assay used: immunoSEQ multiplex PCR; TCRdb lists only in-frame clones, some missing. The table lists more than 20,000 clones, roughly nine tenths of them singletons. The sequencing input was PBMCs. These receptors all come from a donor aged 10-29 years with latent tuberculosis or without tuberculosis infection.

The chain has TRBV4-3 and TRBJ2-7, with D unclear. CDR1 is LGHNA and CDR2 is YSLEER in the germline V gene. The CDR3 extends over 14 amino acids. Trimming left V 0 bases short and J 2 bases short, with 8 bases between. The CDR3 is CASSQDLGPYEQYF. CDR3 in DNA: TGCGCCAGCAGCCAAGACCTAGGCCCCTACGAGCAGTACTTC.

J is TRBJ1-3 and V is TRBV19; the match to TRBD1 covers 7 bases. Germline CDR1 reads LNHDA; CDR2 reads SQIVND (reference sequence). The CDR3 covers 16 residues. J was trimmed by 5 bases and V by 5 bases; bases with no gene match: 12. The CDR3 spells CASSGAGTAPRNTIYF. As DNA, the CDR3 is TGTGCCAGTAGTGGGGCTGGGACAGCACCACGAAACACCATATATTTT. Full variable domain (outside the CDR3, taken from reference TRBV19 and TRBJ1-3): DGGITQSPKYLFRKEGQNVTLSCEQNLNHDAMYWYRQDPGQGLRLIYYSQIVNDFQKGDIAEGYSVSREKKESFPLTVTSAQKNPTAFYLCASSGAGTAPRNTIYFGEGSWLTVV.

The genes are TRBV5-6 and TRBJ1-4; TRBD1 matches 8 bases. The germline V gene encodes CDR1 SGHDT and CDR2 YYEEEE. The junction had 8 bases not matched to a gene; V was cut back by 2 bases and J by 8 bases. The CDR3 runs 15 residues. The CDR3 reads CASSLGWTGHEKLFF. CDR3 nucleotides: TGTGCCAGCAGCTTAGGTTGGACAGGGCACGAAAAACTGTTTTTT.

This chain uses TRBV25-1 with TRBJ2-7, with a possible D match to TRBD1 (6 bases). This CDR3 has 17 residues. Germline values: CDR1 MGHDK, CDR2 SYGVNS. The V gene lost 5 bases and the J gene lost 1 base, with 21 bases spanning the gap. This CDR3 reads CASSPDRSLTPSYEQYF. CDR3 sequence (DNA): TGTGCCAGCAGTCCCGACAGGAGCCTTACCCCTTCCTACGAGCAGTACTTC.

The chain employs TRBV5-1 and TRBJ1-1, with TRBD1 matching 8 bases. This CDR3 has 15 residues. J lost 2 bases, V lost 4 bases, and 7 bases had no gene match. Looked up from germline, CDR1 is SGHRS and CDR2 is YFSETQ. CDR3 sequence: CASSQGQAFNTEAFF. The CDR3 DNA reads as TGCGCCAGCAGCCAGGGACAGGCCTTTAACACTGAAGCTTTCTTT.

This chain links TRBV5-5 with TRBJ1-5; D may be TRBD1 (5 bases). This CDR3 comprises 15 residues. The germline V gene encodes CDR1 SGHKS and CDR2 YYEKEE (reference sequence). Between the trimmed V and J ends, which lost 2 bases and 0 bases, there was a span of 9 bases. In nucleotides, the CDR3 is TGTGCCAGCAGCTTTGGCAGGGCTAGCAATCAGCCCCAGCATTTT. It yields the protein CASSFGRASNQPQHF.

The chain couples TRBV9 to TRBJ1-1; 11 nucleotides line up with TRBD1. V trimming: 4 bases; J trimming: 3 bases; junction bases outside the gene matches: 14. The germline V gene encodes CDR1 SGDLS and CDR2 YYNGEE. This CDR3 comprises 18 residues. CDR3 nucleotides: TGTGCCAGCAGCCTGTCGGGGGGACAGGGGGGATTAGACACTGAAGCTTTCTTT. It encodes CASSLSGGQGGLDTEAFF.

V is TRBV19 and J is TRBJ2-7; 9 nucleotides agree with TRBD1. The CDR3 extends over 15 amino acids. Germline CDR1 reads LNHDA; CDR2 reads SQIVND (reference sequence). The junction had 8 bases not matched to a gene; V was cut back by 1 base and J by 7 bases. CDR3: CASSIAGTGKFEQYF. In DNA form, the CDR3 reads TGTGCCAGTAGTATAGCGGGGACAGGGAAGTTTGAGCAGTACTTC.

The chain has TRBV13 and TRBJ2-7; 9 bases are shared with TRBD2. V lost 1 base and J lost 0; bases outside the gene matches: 4. Germline-derived CDR1 and CDR2 are PRHDT and FYEKMQ (reference sequence). The CDR3 runs to 16 residues. The CDR3 DNA is TGTGCCAGCAGCTTAGTTAGCGGGGGACGCTCCTACGAGCAGTACTTC. As protein: CASSLVSGGRSYEQYF. Combining the CDR3 with reference TRBV13 and TRBJ2-7 gives the whole variable domain AAGVIQSPRHLIKEKRETATLKCYPIPRHDTVYWYQQGPGQDPQFLISFYEKMQSDKGSIPDRFSAQQFSDYHSELNMSSLELGDSALYFCASSLVSGGRSYEQYFGPGTRLTVT.

The CDR3 bases are TGTGCTAGTGGCCCCTCTGAGCGGGGGCCTGCCACAGATACGCAGTATTTT. It translates to CASGPSERGPATDTQYF. V usage is TRBV12-5 and J usage is TRBJ2-3; 8 positions match TRBD2. Losses at the gene ends were 6 bases for V and 2 bases for J; bases not matched to a gene: 13. Germline V CDR1 and CDR2: LGHNT, FRNRAP. The CDR3 sequence is 17 residues long.

The genes are TRBV9 and TRBJ1-2, with 7 bases matching TRBD1. The CDR3 has 16 amino acids. Germline-derived CDR1 and CDR2 are SGDLS and YYNGEE. V shed 0 bases and J 2 bases; nucleotides not matched to a gene: 7. CDR3 nucleotide sequence: TGTGCCAGCAGCGTAGCCCTGGGGACAGCGAACTATGGCTACACCTTC. This sequence encodes CASSVALGTANYGYTF.

The chain uses TRBV25-1 and TRBJ2-5; TRBD1 matches at 11 bases. The CDR3 totals 16 residues. CDR1 is MGHDK, CDR2 SYGVNS, per germline. The J segment lost 0 bases and the V segment lost 3 bases, leaving 3 bases of the junction unmatched. The CDR3 loop is CASSDRDRGYQETQYF. Written as DNA, the CDR3 is TGTGCCAGCAGTGATCGGGACAGGGGGTACCAAGAGACCCAGTACTTC.

This chain connects TRBV14 to TRBJ2-5; 7 nucleotides match TRBD1. The CDR3 extends over 13 amino acids. Trimming removed 5 bases from V and 5 bases from J; junction bases left unmatched: 5. Germline CDR1 SGHDN, CDR2 FVKESK. CDR3 region: CASSYDRVETQYF. The CDR3 nucleotides are TGTGCCAGCAGCTACGACAGGGTGGAGACCCAGTACTTC. The whole variable domain, filled in from reference TRBV14 and TRBJ2-5, reads EAGVTQFPSHSVIEKGQTVTLRCDPISGHDNLYWYRRVMGKEIKFLLHFVKESKQDESGMPNNRFLAERTGGTYSTLKVQPAELEDSGVYFCASSYDRVETQYFGPGTRLLVL.

The chain joins TRBV29-1 to TRBJ1-1, with D perhaps TRBD1 (5 bases). This CDR3 contains 13 residues. The V gene lost 7 bases and the J gene lost 4 bases, with 16 bases spanning the gap. The germline gives CDR1 SQVTM, CDR2 ANQGSEA. CDR3 sequence (DNA): TGCAGCGAAACCAGGGACTGGGGCACTGAAGCTTTCTTT. This encodes CSETRDWGTEAFF.

The V and J genes are TRBV2 and TRBJ1-1; 7 nucleotides align to TRBD1. The trim removed 5 bases at V and 1 base at J, leaving 4 bases unmatched. CDR1 is SNHLY, CDR2 FYNNEI, per germline. The CDR3 has 14 residues. The CDR3 reads CASSFRDRNTEAFF. CDR3 coding DNA: TGTGCCAGCAGTTTCCGGGACAGGAACACTGAAGCTTTCTTT.